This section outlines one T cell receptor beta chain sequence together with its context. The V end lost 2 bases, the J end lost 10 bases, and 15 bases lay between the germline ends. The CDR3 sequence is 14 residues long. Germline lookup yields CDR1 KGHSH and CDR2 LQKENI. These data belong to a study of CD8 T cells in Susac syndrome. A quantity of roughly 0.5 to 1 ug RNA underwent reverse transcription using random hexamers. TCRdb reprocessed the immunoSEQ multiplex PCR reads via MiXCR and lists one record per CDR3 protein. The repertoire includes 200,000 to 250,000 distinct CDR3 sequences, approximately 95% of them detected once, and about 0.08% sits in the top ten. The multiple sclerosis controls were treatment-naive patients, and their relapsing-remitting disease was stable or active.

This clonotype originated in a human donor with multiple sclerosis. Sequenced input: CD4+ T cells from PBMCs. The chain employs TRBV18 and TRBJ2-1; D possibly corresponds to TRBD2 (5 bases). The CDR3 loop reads CASSPGPRGREQFF. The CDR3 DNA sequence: TGTGCCAGCTCACCAGGCCCCCGGGGTCGGGAGCAGTTCTTC.